The T cell receptor beta chain under discussion was sequenced for a study of long-term antiretroviral therapy in people with HIV. Study-wide points: HIV repertoires showed narrower CDR3 length ranges than controls.

All participants with HIV were treated in the United States. The samples, holding roughly 0.9-11 million cryopreserved PBMC, were thawed before DNA extraction was carried out. Note on this clone: The antigen remains unidentified.

Survey level was the resolution at which the v3.0 immunoSEQ assay ran. TCRdb's table, derived via immunoSEQ multiplex PCR, lists solely in-frame clones and lacks some. The data contain 15,000 to 20,000 clones, about 86% of them singletons. The CDR3 length is 14 residues. The germline V gene encodes CDR1 SGDLS and CDR2 YYNGEE. J lost 4 bases, V lost 4 bases, and 7 bases had no gene match. This sample comprised unsorted PBMCs, obtained 2.3 years before starting antiretroviral therapy. This sequence was found in a woman in her 30s with HIV. The chain recombines TRBV9 with TRBJ1-1, with TRBD1 identical over 7 bases. DNA of the CDR3: TGTGCCAGCAGCTCCTCGACAGGGTTCACTGAAGCTTTCTTT. This encodes CASSSSTGFTEAFF.